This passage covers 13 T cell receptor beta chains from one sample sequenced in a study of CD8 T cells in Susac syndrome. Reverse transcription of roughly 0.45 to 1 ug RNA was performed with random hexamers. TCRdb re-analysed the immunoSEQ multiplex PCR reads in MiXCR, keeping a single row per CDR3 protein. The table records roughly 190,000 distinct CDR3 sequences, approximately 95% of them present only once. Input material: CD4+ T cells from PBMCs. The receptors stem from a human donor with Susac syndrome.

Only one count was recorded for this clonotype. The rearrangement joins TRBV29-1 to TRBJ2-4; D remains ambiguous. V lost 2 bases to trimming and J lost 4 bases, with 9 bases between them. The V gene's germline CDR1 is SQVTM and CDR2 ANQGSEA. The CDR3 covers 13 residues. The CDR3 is CSVEPRGKNIQYF. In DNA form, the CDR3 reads TGCAGCGTTGAACCCCGTGGGAAAAACATTCAGTACTTC.

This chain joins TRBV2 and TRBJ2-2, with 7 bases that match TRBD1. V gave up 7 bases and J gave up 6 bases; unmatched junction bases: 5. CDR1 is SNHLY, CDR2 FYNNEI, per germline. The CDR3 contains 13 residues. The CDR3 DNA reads TGTGCCAGCAAACTACAGGGGTCCGGGGAGCTGTTTTTT. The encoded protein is CASKLQGSGELFF.

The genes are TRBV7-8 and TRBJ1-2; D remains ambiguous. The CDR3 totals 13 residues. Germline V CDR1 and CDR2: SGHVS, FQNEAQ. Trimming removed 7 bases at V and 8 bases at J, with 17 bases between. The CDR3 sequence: CASTAIGSEGYTF. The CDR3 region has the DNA TGTGCCAGCACCGCGATTGGGTCGGAGGGCTACACCTTC.

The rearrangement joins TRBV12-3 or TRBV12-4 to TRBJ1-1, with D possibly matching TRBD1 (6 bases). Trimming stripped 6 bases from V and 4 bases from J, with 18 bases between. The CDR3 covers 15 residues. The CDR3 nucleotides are TGTGCCAGCAGCCCACAGGGTGGCCCCTTCACTGAAGCTTTCTTT. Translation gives CASSPQGGPFTEAFF.

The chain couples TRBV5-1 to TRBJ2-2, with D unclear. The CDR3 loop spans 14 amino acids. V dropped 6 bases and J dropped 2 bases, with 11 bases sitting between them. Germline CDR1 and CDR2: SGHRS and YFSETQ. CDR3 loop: CASKSHENTGELFF. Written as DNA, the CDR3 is TGCGCCAGCAAGTCCCACGAAAACACCGGGGAGCTGTTTTTT.

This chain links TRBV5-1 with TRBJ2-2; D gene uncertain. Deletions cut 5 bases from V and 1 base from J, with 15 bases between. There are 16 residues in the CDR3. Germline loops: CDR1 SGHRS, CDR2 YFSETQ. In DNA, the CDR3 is TGCGCCAGCAGAATTGTAGGTGGGATGAACACCGGGGAGCTGTTTTTT. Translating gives CASRIVGGMNTGELFF.

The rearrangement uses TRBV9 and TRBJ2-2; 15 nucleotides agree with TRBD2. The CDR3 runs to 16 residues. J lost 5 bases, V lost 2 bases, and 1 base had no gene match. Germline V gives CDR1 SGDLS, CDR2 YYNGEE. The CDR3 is CASSVGTSGGTGELFF. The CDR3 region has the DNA TGTGCCAGCAGCGTGGGGACTAGCGGGGGGACCGGGGAGCTGTTTTTT.

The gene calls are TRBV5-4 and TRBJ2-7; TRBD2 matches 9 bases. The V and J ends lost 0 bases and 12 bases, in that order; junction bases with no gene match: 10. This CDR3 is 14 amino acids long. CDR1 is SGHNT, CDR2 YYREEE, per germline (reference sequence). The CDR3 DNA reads TGTGCCAGCAGCTTGGGGGGTGCGGGGGGGCACACGTACTTC. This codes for CASSLGGAGGHTYF.

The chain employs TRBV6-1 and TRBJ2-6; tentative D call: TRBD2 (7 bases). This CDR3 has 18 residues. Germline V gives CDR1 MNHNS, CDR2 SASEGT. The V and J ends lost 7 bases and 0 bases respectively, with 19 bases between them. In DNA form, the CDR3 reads TGTGCCAGCAAAAGGGGGGGGCACAGTAGCTCTGGGGCCAACGTCCTGACTTTC. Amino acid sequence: CASKRGGHSSSGANVLTF.

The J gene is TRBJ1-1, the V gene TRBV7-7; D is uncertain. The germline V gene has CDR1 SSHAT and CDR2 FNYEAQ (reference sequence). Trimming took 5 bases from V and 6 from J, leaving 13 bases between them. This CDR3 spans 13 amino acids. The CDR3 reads CASSLSPRAEAFF. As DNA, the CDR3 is TGTGCCAGCAGCCTTTCGCCTCGGGCTGAAGCTTTCTTT.

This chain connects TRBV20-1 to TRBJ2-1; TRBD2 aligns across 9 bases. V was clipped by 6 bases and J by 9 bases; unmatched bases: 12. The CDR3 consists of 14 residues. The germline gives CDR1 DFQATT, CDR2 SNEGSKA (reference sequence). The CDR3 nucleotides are TGCAGTGCCAGGCCGGGACTAGCTTTACGTGAGCAGTTCTTC. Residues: CSARPGLALREQFF.

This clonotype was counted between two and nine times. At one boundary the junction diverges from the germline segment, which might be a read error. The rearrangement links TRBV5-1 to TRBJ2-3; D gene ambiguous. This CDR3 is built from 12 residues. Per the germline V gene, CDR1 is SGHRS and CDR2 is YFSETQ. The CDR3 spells CASSLNTDTQYF. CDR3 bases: TGTGCCAGCTCACTTAACACAGATACGCAGTATTTT.

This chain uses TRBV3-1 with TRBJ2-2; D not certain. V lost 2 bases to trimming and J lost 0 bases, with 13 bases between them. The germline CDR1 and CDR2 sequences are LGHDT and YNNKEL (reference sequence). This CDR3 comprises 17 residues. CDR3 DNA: TGTGCCAGCAGCCAAACGGTTCTTGGGGCGAACACCGGGGAGCTGTTTTTT. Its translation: CASSQTVLGANTGELFF. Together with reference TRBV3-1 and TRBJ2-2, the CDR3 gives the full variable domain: DTAVSQTPKYLVTQMGNDKSIKCEQNLGHDTMYWYKQDSKKFLKIMFSYNNKELIINETVPNRFSPKSPDKAHLNLHINSLELGDSAVYFCASSQTVLGANTGELFFGEGSRLTVL.